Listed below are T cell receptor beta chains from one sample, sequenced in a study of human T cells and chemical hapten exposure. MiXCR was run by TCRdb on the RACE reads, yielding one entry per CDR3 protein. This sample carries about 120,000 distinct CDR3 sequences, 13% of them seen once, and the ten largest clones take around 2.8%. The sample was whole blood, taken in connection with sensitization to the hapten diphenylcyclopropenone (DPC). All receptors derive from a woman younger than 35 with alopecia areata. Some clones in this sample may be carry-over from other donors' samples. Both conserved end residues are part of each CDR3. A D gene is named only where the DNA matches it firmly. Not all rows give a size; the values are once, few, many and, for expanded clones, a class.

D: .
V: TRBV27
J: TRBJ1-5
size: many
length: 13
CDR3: CASSLSSNQPQHF
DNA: TGTGCCAGCAGTTTATCGAGCAATCAGCCCCAGCATTTT

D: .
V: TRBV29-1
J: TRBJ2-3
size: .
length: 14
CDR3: CSVIYLAKLDTQYF
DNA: TGCAGCGTTATTTACTTAGCCAAATTGGATACGCAGTATTTT

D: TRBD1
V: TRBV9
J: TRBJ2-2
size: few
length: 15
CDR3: CASSSPGQATGELFF
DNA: TGTGCCAGCAGCTCCCCGGGACAGGCCACCGGGGAGCTGTTTTTT

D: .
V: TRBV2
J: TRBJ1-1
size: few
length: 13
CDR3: CASSEWGAGEAFF
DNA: TGTGCCAGCAGTGAATGGGGGGCGGGTGAAGCTTTCTTT

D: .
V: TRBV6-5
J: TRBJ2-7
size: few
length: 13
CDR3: CASSSGVRHEQYF
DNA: TGTGCCAGCAGTTCCGGCGTCCGCCACGAGCAGTACTTC

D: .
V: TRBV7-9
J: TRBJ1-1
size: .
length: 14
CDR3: CASSLATGFTEAFF
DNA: TGTGCCAGCAGCTTAGCAACAGGGTTCACTGAAGCTTTCTTT

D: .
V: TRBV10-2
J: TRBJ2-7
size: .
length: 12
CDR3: CASGDGAYEQYF
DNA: TGCGCCAGCGGGGACGGTGCCTACGAGCAGTACTTC

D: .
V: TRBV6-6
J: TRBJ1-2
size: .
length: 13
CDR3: CASRKFSDYGYTF
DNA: TGTGCCAGTAGGAAGTTTAGTGACTATGGCTACACCTTC

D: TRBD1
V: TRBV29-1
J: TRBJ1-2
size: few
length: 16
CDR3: CSVATLRGQGGYGYTF
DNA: TGCAGCGTTGCGACCCTACGGGGACAGGGGGGCTATGGCTACACCTTC

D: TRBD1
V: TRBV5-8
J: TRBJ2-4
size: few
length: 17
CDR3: CASSMPGQGIAKNIQYF
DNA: TGTGCCAGCAGCATGCCGGGACAGGGGATAGCCAAAAACATTCAGTACTTC

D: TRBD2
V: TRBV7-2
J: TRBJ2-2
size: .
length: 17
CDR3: CASSRGLAGANTGELFF
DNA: TGTGCCAGCAGTCGTGGACTAGCGGGGGCGAACACCGGGGAGCTGTTTTTT

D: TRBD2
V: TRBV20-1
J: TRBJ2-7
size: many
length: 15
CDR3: CSARALAGGPREQYF
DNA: TGCAGTGCTAGAGCCCTAGCGGGGGGGCCGCGAGAGCAGTACTTC

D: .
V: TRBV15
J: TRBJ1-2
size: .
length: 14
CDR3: CATSSRDNFYGYTF
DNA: TGTGCCACCAGCAGTCGGGACAACTTCTATGGCTACACCTTC

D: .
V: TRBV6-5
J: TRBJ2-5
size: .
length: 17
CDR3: CASSYVLRGRAQETQYF
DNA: TGTGCCAGCAGTTACGTTCTAAGGGGAAGGGCCCAAGAGACCCAGTACTTC

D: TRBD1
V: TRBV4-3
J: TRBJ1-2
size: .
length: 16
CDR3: CASSQDPGGSLYGYTF
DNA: TGCGCCAGCAGCCAAGACCCAGGGGGATCCCTCTATGGCTACACCTTC

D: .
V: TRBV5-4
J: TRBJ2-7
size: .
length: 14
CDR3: CASSTIGTDYEQYF
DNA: TGTGCCAGCAGCACGATCGGGACGGACTACGAGCAGTACTTC

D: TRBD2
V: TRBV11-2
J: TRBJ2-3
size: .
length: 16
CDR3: CASSRVRGEGTDTQYF
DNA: TGTGCCAGCAGCCGAGTCCGGGGGGAAGGGACAGATACGCAGTATTTT

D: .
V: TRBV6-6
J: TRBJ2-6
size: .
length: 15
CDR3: CASSRQDPGANVLTF
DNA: TGTGCCAGCAGTCGACAGGACCCCGGGGCCAACGTCCTGACTTTC

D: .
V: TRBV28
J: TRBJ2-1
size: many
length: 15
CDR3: CASSLTGSGYNEQFF
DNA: TGTGCCAGCAGCTTAACGGGGTCGGGGTACAATGAGCAGTTCTTC

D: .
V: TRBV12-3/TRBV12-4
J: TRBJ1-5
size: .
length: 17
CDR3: CASSAWDVLESNQPQHF
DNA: TGTGCCAGCAGTGCCTGGGACGTCCTGGAAAGCAATCAGCCCCAGCATTTT

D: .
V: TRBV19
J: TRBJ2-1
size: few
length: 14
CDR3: CASSMRRGYNEQFF
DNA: TGTGCCAGTAGTATGAGGAGGGGGTACAATGAGCAGTTCTTC

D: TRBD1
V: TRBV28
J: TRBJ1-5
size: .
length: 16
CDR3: CASSARGREFNQPQHF
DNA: TGTGCCAGCAGTGCTAGGGGGCGCGAGTTTAATCAGCCCCAGCATTTT